Presented here are 28 T cell receptor beta chains from one specimen sequenced in a study of T cell changes during pregnancy in multiple sclerosis. Method: immunoSEQ multiplex PCR; TCRdb's copy keeps in-frame clones and lacks some. Among more than 70,000 clones listed, around 92% were seen once. Sequencing used peripheral blood, obtained after pregnancy. The origin of the receptors is a female donor in good health, enrolled as a control in a pregnancy study.

This clone was seen once. The chain recombines TRBV5-1 with TRBJ1-2, with a weak D call TRBD1 (6 bases). The CDR3 is made up of 15 amino acids. The V gene's germline CDR1 is SGHRS and CDR2 YFSETQ. Trimming cost V 1 base and J 6 bases, with 16 bases left between them. CDR3 residues: CASSLTGYQVDGYTF. CDR3 DNA sequence: TGCGCCAGCAGCTTGACAGGGTATCAGGTAGATGGCTACACCTTC.

In DNA form, the CDR3 reads TGTGCCAGCAGTTTATCGTGGGGGACTTCCTACGAGCAGTACTTC. Protein product: CASSLSWGTSYEQYF. The genes are TRBV27 and TRBJ2-7, with a tentative D call TRBD2 (6 bases). V dropped 0 bases and J dropped 1 base, with 10 bases sitting between them. CDR3 length: 15 residues. Germline CDR1 reads MNHEY; CDR2 reads SMNVEV (reference sequence).

The genes are TRBV30 and TRBJ1-2; 8 bases are shared with TRBD1. Trimming cost V 7 bases and J 5 bases; bases outside gene matches: 9. The germline V gene encodes CDR1 GTSNPN and CDR2 SVGIG (reference sequence). This CDR3 spans 13 amino acids. The CDR3 region is CASPTQGGYGYTF. CDR3 bases: TGTGCCTCACCAACACAGGGGGGGTATGGCTACACCTTC.

The V and J genes are TRBV5-6 and TRBJ2-3, with TRBD1 identical over 7 bases. V lost 5 bases and J lost 3; bases outside the gene matches: 15. Germline CDR1 and CDR2: SGHDT and YYEEEE. This CDR3 region has 17 residues. CDR3 DNA sequence: TGTGCCAGCAGACAGAGACCGGACAGGATGGGGACAGATACGCAGTATTTT. Protein: CASRQRPDRMGTDTQYF.

The chain is built from TRBV28 and TRBJ2-1; D remains unclear. This CDR3 is built from 12 residues. Per germline, CDR1 MDHEN and CDR2 SYDVKM. Trimming left V 2 bases short and J 6 bases short, with 5 bases between. The CDR3: CASSLRVNEQFF. The CDR3 bases are TGTGCCAGCAGTTTAAGAGTCAATGAGCAGTTCTTC.

The chain couples TRBV4-1 to TRBJ1-2; a possible D gene is TRBD1 (6 bases). Germline CDR1 is MGHRA and CDR2 is YSYEKL. The germline V and J ends were trimmed by 0 bases and 8 bases, with 10 bases remaining between them. The length of the CDR3 is 13 residues. The CDR3 DNA follows: TGCGCCAGCAGCCAAGAATGGGGGGGCGGCTACACCTTC. It yields the protein CASSQEWGGGYTF.

A single count supports this clone. The V call is TRBV7-9, the J call TRBJ1-2, with D tentatively TRBD1 (6 bases). With 5 bases removed from V and 5 bases from J, the gap between germline ends came to 18 bases. This CDR3 is 15 amino acids long. CDR1 and CDR2 (germline): SEHNR, FQNEAQ (reference sequence). Here the CDR3 reads CASSPQGQSRYGYTF. The CDR3 DNA reads TGTGCCAGCAGCCCGCAGGGGCAGAGTAGGTATGGCTACACCTTC.

This clone is judged large (0.1 to 1%). The chain combines TRBV28 with TRBJ1-5; TRBD1 is a possible D gene (6 bases). CDR3 length equals 13 residues. Germline V gene sequence: CDR1 MDHEN, CDR2 SYDVKM. The V end lost 11 bases, the J end lost 2 bases, and 13 bases lay between the germline ends. This chain's CDR3 is CAVQYRGNQPQHF. In nucleotides, the CDR3 is TGTGCCGTCCAATACAGGGGCAATCAGCCCCAGCATTTT.

This sequence joins TRBV6-5 and TRBJ1-1, with D possibly TRBD1 on 5 matching bases. The CDR3 is made up of 11 amino acids. Deletions cut 5 bases from V and 7 bases from J, with 8 bases between. Germline-derived CDR1 and CDR2 are MNHEY and SVGAGI. CDR3: CASSDDSEAFF. DNA for the CDR3: TGTGCCAGCAGTGATGACAGTGAAGCTTTCTTT.

The rearrangement joins TRBV10-3 to TRBJ1-2; no reliable D call. V was shortened by 0 bases and J by 5 bases, with 13 bases between the two germline ends. This CDR3 contains 15 residues. Germline assignment: CDR1 ENHRY and CDR2 SYGVKD. Here the CDR3 reads CAISESIGGKYGYTF. Here the CDR3 DNA reads TGTGCCATCAGTGAGTCGATAGGAGGAAAATATGGCTACACCTTC.

V usage is TRBV6-5 and J usage is TRBJ2-7; a weak D match, TRBD1 (5 bases). V lost 6 bases, J lost 4 bases, and 10 bases lay in between. The germline CDR1 and CDR2 sequences are MNHEY and SVGAGI. The CDR3 covers 12 residues. The CDR3 DNA follows: TGTGCCAGCAGGAAGACAGATTACGAGCAGTACTTC. Residues: CASRKTDYEQYF.

The chain has TRBV6-5 and TRBJ1-2; 8 bases align to TRBD1. The CDR3 consists of 12 residues. Germline V gene sequence: CDR1 MNHEY, CDR2 SVGAGI. The V segment lost 5 bases and the J segment 8 bases; nucleotides outside the gene matches: 4. The CDR3 bases are TGTGCCAGCAGTCCGGACAGGGCGGGCTACACCTTC. This translates into CASSPDRAGYTF.

The rearrangement uses TRBV7-3 and TRBJ2-7; TRBD2 matches at 8 bases. Germline lookup yields CDR1 SGHTA and CDR2 FQGTGA. There are 14 residues in the CDR3. V dropped 5 bases and J dropped 3; count of bases not matched to a gene: 6. CDR3: CASSPGGTSYEQYF. The CDR3 region has the DNA TGTGCCAGCAGCCCCGGCGGGACTAGCTACGAGCAGTACTTC. The full variable domain, with the rest looked up from reference TRBV7-3 and TRBJ2-7, is GAGVSQTPSNKVTEKGKYVELRCDPISGHTALYWYRQSLGQGPEFLIYFQGTGAADDSGLPNDRFFAVRPEGSVSTLKIQRTERGDSAVYLCASSPGGTSYEQYFGPGTRLTVT.

This clone is a singleton in its sample. The genes are TRBV6-6 and TRBJ1-5, with 9 bases that match TRBD1. V was pared by 7 bases and J by 6 bases, with 7 bases of the junction left unmatched. Germline loops: CDR1 MNHNY, CDR2 SVGAGI (reference sequence). The CDR3 length is 14 residues. Written as DNA, the CDR3 is TGTGCCAGCAACCAGGGACAGGGAGGTCAGCCCCAGCATTTT. It encodes CASNQGQGGQPQHF.

V and J are TRBV6-5 and TRBJ2-1; perhaps TRBD1 as D (5 bases). The CDR3 has 13 amino acids. Trimming pared 7 bases from V and 9 bases from J, leaving 16 bases between. From germline, CDR1 is MNHEY and CDR2 SVGAGI. In nucleotides, the CDR3 is TGTGCCAGCACTAGACAGCCTAATAGTGAGCAGTTCTTC. Translation gives CASTRQPNSEQFF.

The CDR3 loop reads CSVVGHRSNNEQFF. CDR3 sequence (DNA): TGCAGCGTTGTAGGACACCGAAGCAACAATGAGCAGTTCTTC. The chain couples TRBV29-1 to TRBJ2-1; TRBD1 might be the D (5 bases). Germline CDR1 and CDR2: SQVTM and ANQGSEA. Deletions cut 4 bases from V and 5 bases from J, with 15 bases between. The CDR3 length is 14 residues.

V and J are TRBV6-1 and TRBJ2-7; D unclear. The CDR3 contains 13 residues. The V gene lost 1 base and the J gene lost 6 bases, with 10 bases spanning the gap. Germline V gives CDR1 MNHNS, CDR2 SASEGT. In DNA form, the CDR3 reads TGTGCCAGCAGTGAAGGGGCAGCCGTCGAGCAGTACTTC. The encoded protein is CASSEGAAVEQYF.

The rearrangement links TRBV4-2 to TRBJ2-1; the match to TRBD1 covers 7 bases. V lost 4 bases, J lost 5 bases, and 2 bases stayed unmatched. This CDR3 spans 13 amino acids. CDR1 is LGHNA, CDR2 YNFKEQ, per germline. In DNA form, the CDR3 reads TGTGCCAGCAGCCTGGACAGGAACAATGAGCAGTTCTTC. Amino acid sequence: CASSLDRNNEQFF.

The CDR3: CASRPTGGSGNTIYF. CDR3 in DNA: TGTGCCAGCAGGCCGACAGGGGGTTCTGGAAACACCATATATTTT. The chain combines TRBV7-9 with TRBJ1-3; 9 nucleotides agree with TRBD1. Germline values: CDR1 SEHNR, CDR2 FQNEAQ (reference sequence). This CDR3 has 15 amino acids. V lost 6 bases, J lost 1 base, and 4 bases stayed unmatched.

The rearrangement joins TRBV4-3 to TRBJ2-1, with D tentatively TRBD2 (7 bases). Trimming cost V 0 bases and J 4 bases, with 13 bases left between them. This CDR3 contains 16 residues. The germline V gene encodes CDR1 LGHNA and CDR2 YSLEER. The CDR3 region has the DNA TGCGCCAGCAGCCAAGAAGAGGGGGGGGGTTACAATGAGCAGTTCTTC. This gives the protein CASSQEEGGGYNEQFF.

The chain joins TRBV28 to TRBJ2-7, with 7 nucleotides matching TRBD2. J gave up 7 bases and V 6 bases, and 18 bases lay outside the gene matches. The CDR3 has 16 residues. Germline V gives CDR1 MDHEN, CDR2 SYDVKM. For the CDR3, the DNA is TGTGCCAGCAGGCCCTCATGGGGGGGAAAGGGATTGGAGCAGTACTTC. Residues: CASRPSWGGKGLEQYF.

The chain has TRBV18 and TRBJ2-2; maybe TRBD2 (5 bases). Germline CDR1 is KGHSH and CDR2 is LQKENI. This CDR3 contains 16 residues. The ends were cut back, 1 base at V and 4 bases at J, with 13 bases in the middle. The chain's CDR3 is CASSPQPTRGTGELFF. The DNA of the CDR3 is TGTGCCAGCTCACCACAACCTACCCGGGGCACCGGGGAGCTGTTTTTT.

Of note for this clone: The germline gene is not matched at one end of the junction; a read error may be the cause. The chain employs TRBV7-7 and TRBJ2-5, with TRBD2 identical over 8 bases. The CDR3 has 14 residues. Looked up from germline, CDR1 is SSHAT and CDR2 is FNYEAQ (reference sequence). The CDR3 is CASSLAGPQETQYF. The CDR3 nucleotides read TGTGCTAGCAGCTTAGCGGGGCCCCAAGAGACCCAGTACTTC.

The chain couples TRBV7-9 to TRBJ1-1; possibly TRBD1 for D (6 bases). Between the trimmed V and J ends, which lost 5 bases and 6 bases, there was a span of 16 bases. CDR3 size: 14 residues. CDR1 is SEHNR, CDR2 FQNEAQ, per germline (reference sequence). CDR3 protein: CASSPSGGTPEAFF. The CDR3 coding sequence is TGTGCCAGCAGCCCCTCGGGGGGCACCCCTGAAGCTTTCTTT.

The V gene is TRBV11-2, the J gene TRBJ1-2; the match to TRBD1 covers 8 bases. CDR1 and CDR2 from the germline V gene are SGHAT and FQNNGV. V lost 2 bases and J lost 8; bases outside the gene matches: 7. The CDR3 runs to 14 residues. The CDR3 bases are TGTGCCAGCAGCTTAAGGCCAGGGGGCGGCGGCTACACCTTC. It translates to CASSLRPGGGGYTF.

The J gene is TRBJ1-3, the V gene TRBV11-2; D call uncertain. Germline V lookup: CDR1 SGHAT, CDR2 FQNNGV. The CDR3 spans 14 residues. The V and J ends lost 0 bases and 9 bases respectively, with 12 bases between them. DNA for the CDR3: TGTGCCAGCAGCTTAGATCTCTACAGCCCCACCATATATTTT. This encodes CASSLDLYSPTIYF.

This chain's CDR3 is CASSTLGGDNEQYF. CDR3 bases: TGTGCCAGCAGTACTCTGGGGGGGGACAACGAGCAGTACTTC. This sequence joins TRBV6-5 and TRBJ2-7; maybe TRBD2 (7 bases). Germline CDR1 and CDR2: MNHEY and SVGAGI. V lost 5 bases and J lost 5, with 16 bases in between. CDR3 size: 14 residues.

CDR3 in DNA: TGTGCCAGCAGACCAGGGGTTGGGGGAAGGAACACTGAAGCTTTCTTT. This translates into CASRPGVGGRNTEAFF. This chain uses TRBV5-4 with TRBJ1-1; tentative D call: TRBD1 (6 bases). The CDR3 is 16 amino acids. Germline V gene lookup returns CDR1 SGHNT and CDR2 YYREEE (reference sequence). Between the trimmed V and J ends, which lost 5 bases and 1 base, there was a span of 18 bases.